These 6 T cell receptor beta chains were all obtained from the same sample, sequenced in a study of cytomegalovirus exposure and HLA in healthy donors. A multiplex PCR was run with 60 Vbeta primers and 13 Jbeta primers. Profiling relied on immunoSEQ multiplex PCR, and the TCRdb table lists in-frame clones only, not all of them. The sample holds tens of thousands of clones, 60% to 85% seen once. Sample: PBMCs. Every receptor here comes from a man aged 35-49 years in good health and CMV-seronegative.

This clone was observed a handful of times. With a far larger clone one base away, a read error is the likely cause. Other DNA sequences of this sample code for an identical CDR3. The V and J genes are TRBV9 and TRBJ2-6; 7 bases align to TRBD2. The CDR3 runs 16 residues. Germline V gene data show CDR1 as SGDLS and CDR2 as YYNGEE. CDR3 in amino acids: CASRGGLGAGANVLTF. As DNA, the CDR3 is TGTGCCAGCAGGGGTGGACTAGGGGCTGGGGCCAACGTGCTGACTTTC.

This chain connects TRBV7-9 to TRBJ2-1, with 11 bases aligning to TRBD2. V trimming: 1 base; J trimming: 10 bases; junction bases outside the gene matches: 6. The CDR3 length is 15 residues. Germline V gene data show CDR1 as SEHNR and CDR2 as FQNEAQ (reference sequence). The chain's CDR3 is CASSLVLAGGQEQFF. The CDR3 DNA sequence: TGTGCCAGCAGCTTAGTCTTAGCGGGAGGGCAGGAGCAGTTCTTC.

This sequence joins TRBV7-9 and TRBJ1-2, with D possibly TRBD1 on 6 matching bases. Germline CDR1 is SEHNR and CDR2 is FQNEAQ (reference sequence). The CDR3 is 14 amino acids. The V and J ends lost 5 bases and 7 bases respectively, with 17 bases between them. The DNA for the CDR3 is TGTGCCAGCAGCCTAGGGGGGGTTAGTAGTGGCTACACCTTC. The encoded protein is CASSLGGVSSGYTF.

This chain uses TRBV4-2 with TRBJ2-5; 11 bases are a match to TRBD2. In germline, CDR1 is LGHNA, CDR2 YNFKEQ. After removal of 5 bases from V and 5 bases from J, the junction contained 16 bases not matched to a gene. This CDR3 has 18 amino acids. CDR3 DNA: TGTGCCAGCAGCGAAGCGTTAGCGGGAGGGCCGGTAAGCGAGACCCAGTACTTC. Protein: CASSEALAGGPVSETQYF.

This clone turned up a few times. V usage is TRBV6-1 and J usage is TRBJ2-4; no clear D gene. The V end was cut by 3 bases, the J end by 6 bases, with 6 bases between. CDR3 length equals 12 residues. Germline V gives CDR1 MNHNS, CDR2 SASEGT. CDR3 region: CASSDPGNIQYF. The CDR3 nucleotides read TGTGCCAGCAGTGATCCGGGAAACATTCAGTACTTC.

This rearrangement joins TRBV18 to TRBJ1-2, with 10 bases matching TRBD1. The CDR3 loop spans 14 amino acids. Germline V gene sequence: CDR1 KGHSH, CDR2 LQKENI. The ends lost 2 bases at V and 8 bases at J; junction bases unmatched: 5. The CDR3 sequence is CASSPSGTGDGYTF. The CDR3 DNA follows: TGTGCCAGCTCACCAAGTGGGACAGGGGACGGCTACACCTTC. The full variable domain, completed using reference TRBV18 and TRBJ1-2, is NAGVMQNPRHLVRRRGQEARLRCSPMKGHSHVYWYRQLPEEGLKFMVYLQKENIIDESGMPKERFSAEFPKEGPSILRIQQVVRGDSAAYFCASSPSGTGDGYTFGSGTRLTVV.